These 31 T cell receptor beta chains came from one sample sequenced in a study of beta chain features in type 1 diabetes. All of the isolated RNA was reverse transcribed, so expressed TCRB transcripts were sequenced. Libraries were prepared by immunoSEQ multiplex PCR; TCRdb keeps only in-frame clonotypes and omits some of them. The profile shows roughly 170,000 clones, about an eighth of them singletons. The material sequenced was central memory CD4+ T cells from blood. The source of these receptors is a young woman in good health.

This clone occurred a few times. The rearrangement uses TRBV7-3 and TRBJ2-7; 9 bases line up with TRBD2. In germline, CDR1 is SGHTA, CDR2 FQGTGA. The V gene end was trimmed by 7 bases and the J gene end by 7 bases; junction bases not matched to a gene: 14. The CDR3 sequence is 15 residues long. The CDR3 protein is CASTSWASGMREQYF. CDR3 DNA: TGTGCCAGCACATCTTGGGCTAGCGGGATGAGGGAGCAGTACTTC.

This chain links TRBV15 with TRBJ1-5; D perhaps matches TRBD1 (6 bases). Germline V lookup: CDR1 LNHNV, CDR2 YYDKDF (reference sequence). This CDR3 spans 13 amino acids. V was shortened by 8 bases and J by 3 bases, with 11 bases between the two germline ends. The CDR3 coding sequence is TGTGCCACCGCAAGGACAGTCAATCAGCCCCAGCATTTT. This encodes CATARTVNQPQHF.

Concerning this clone itself: A read error may produce the germline difference seen at one junction end. The chain employs TRBV5-5 and TRBJ2-7; the D gene is possibly TRBD2 (5 bases). Germline V gene lookup returns CDR1 SGHKS and CDR2 YYEKEE (reference sequence). The CDR3 totals 15 residues. CDR3 bases: TGCGCCAGCAGCCACGAAGCCGGGAATCATGCCGAGCAGTACTTC. Translated, it gives CASSHEAGNHAEQYF.

The chain carries TRBV6-6 and TRBJ2-7; 9 bases are a match to TRBD1. The CDR3 extends over 16 amino acids. The trim removed 6 bases at V and 6 bases at J, leaving 15 bases unmatched. Germline CDR1 MNHNY, CDR2 SVGAGI (reference sequence). CDR3 in DNA: TGTGCCAGCAGCCAACCCCCACCGGGACAGGGCGCCGAGCAGTACTTC. This codes for CASSQPPPGQGAEQYF.

This clone was counted a few times. The J gene is TRBJ2-2, the V gene TRBV9, with D tentatively TRBD1 (7 bases). V lost 3 bases and J lost 4, with 10 bases in between. The CDR3 runs 14 residues. The germline gives CDR1 SGDLS, CDR2 YYNGEE. The CDR3 bases are TGTGCCAGCAGCGCGCAGGGGGGCACCGGGGAGCTGTTTTTT. Amino acid sequence: CASSAQGGTGELFF. Using reference TRBV9 and TRBJ2-2 for the parts outside the CDR3, the full variable domain is DSGVTQTPKHLITATGQRVTLRCSPRSGDLSVYWYQQSLDQGLQFLIQYYNGEERAKGNILERFSAQQFPDLHSELNLSSLELGDSALYFCASSAQGGTGELFFGEGSRLTVL.

This clone has a single count. The sample carries other DNA sequences with the same CDR3. The V call is TRBV27, the J call TRBJ1-5; unclear D gene. Germline CDR1 reads MNHEY; CDR2 reads SMNVEV (reference sequence). CDR3 length: 14 amino acids. The V gene lost 6 bases and the J gene lost 0 bases, with 9 bases spanning the gap. DNA of the CDR3: TGTGCCAGCAGAGGAGCGTATAGCAATCAGCCCCAGCATTTT. Translated: CASRGAYSNQPQHF.

The chain recombines TRBV30 with TRBJ1-1; tentatively, D is TRBD1 (5 bases). Germline CDR1 reads GTSNPN; CDR2 reads SVGIG (reference sequence). This CDR3 region has 16 residues. V gave up 3 bases and J gave up 0 bases, with 17 bases separating them. The CDR3 nucleotides read TGTGCCTGGAGCCCTCGTACAGGTTTGATGAACACTGAAGCTTTCTTT. Translation: CAWSPRTGLMNTEAFF.

The rearrangement uses TRBV30 and TRBJ2-7, with 8 positions matching TRBD2. Per the germline V gene, CDR1 is GTSNPN and CDR2 is SVGIG (reference sequence). V was clipped by 8 bases and J by 6 bases; unmatched bases: 6. This CDR3 has 11 residues. The DNA for the CDR3 is TGTGCCGGATCGGGAGGGGCCGAGCAGTACTTC. Its translation: CAGSGGAEQYF. Looking up the rest from reference TRBV30 and TRBJ2-7 gives the full variable domain: SQTIHQWPATLVQPVGSPLSLECTVEGTSNPNLYWYRQAAGRGLQLLFYSVGIGQISSEVPQNLSASRPQDRQFILSSKKLLLSDSGFYLCAGSGGAEQYFGPGTRLTVT.

This clone was detected ten times or more. The V call is TRBV28, the J call TRBJ2-7; D call uncertain. This CDR3 spans 13 amino acids. Germline V gene lookup returns CDR1 MDHEN and CDR2 SYDVKM. The V and J ends lost 2 bases and 3 bases respectively, with 8 bases between them. The CDR3 sequence: CASSLVVGYEQYF. CDR3 DNA sequence: TGTGCCAGCAGTTTAGTGGTCGGCTACGAGCAGTACTTC. The full variable domain, its missing parts supplied by reference TRBV28 and TRBJ2-7, is DVKVTQSSRYLVKRTGEKVFLECVQDMDHENMFWYRQDPGLGLRLIYFSYDVKMKEKGDIPEGYSVSREKKERFSLILESASTNQTSMYLCASSLVVGYEQYFGPGTRLTVT.

Here the CDR3 reads CASSFSVNTEAFF. CDR3 nucleotide sequence: TGTGCCAGCAGCTTTTCGGTGAACACTGAAGCTTTCTTT. The chain couples TRBV5-4 to TRBJ1-1, with D uncertain. The CDR3 sequence is 13 residues long. V lost 2 bases to trimming and J lost 0 bases, with 5 bases between them. Looked up from germline, CDR1 is SGHNT and CDR2 is YYREEE (reference sequence).

This chain joins TRBV6-6 and TRBJ1-2; 7 nucleotides line up with TRBD1. CDR1 is MNHNY and CDR2 is SVGAGI in the germline V gene (reference sequence). V was pared by 5 bases and J by 5 bases, with 5 bases of the junction left unmatched. This CDR3 comprises 13 residues. DNA of the CDR3: TGTGCCAGCAGTCACCCGGGACAGTATGGCTACACCTTC. Translating gives CASSHPGQYGYTF.

V and J are TRBV5-1 and TRBJ2-5, with a weak D call TRBD1 (6 bases). Trimming took off 0 bases at V and 3 bases at J, with 9 bases between the two ends. This CDR3 spans 14 amino acids. Germline assignment: CDR1 SGHRS and CDR2 YFSETQ. The CDR3 region has the DNA TGCGCCAGCAGCTTGGCGGCAGGGGAAGAGACCCAGTACTTC. Translation: CASSLAAGEETQYF.

This clone was seen only a few times. The chain joins TRBV27 to TRBJ1-5, with D maybe TRBD1 (5 bases). The germline CDR1 and CDR2 sequences are MNHEY and SMNVEV (reference sequence). The length of the CDR3 is 14 residues. Trimming cost V 6 bases and J 9 bases, with 18 bases left between them. The CDR3 sequence is CASRATGEGRPQHF. CDR3 coding DNA: TGTGCCAGCAGAGCTACAGGTGAAGGTCGGCCCCAGCATTTT.

This clone was detected only a few times. The V call is TRBV18, the J call TRBJ1-5; 10 nucleotides line up with TRBD1. The CDR3 is 18 residues long. The J segment lost 5 bases and the V segment lost 1 base, leaving 11 bases of the junction unmatched. CDR1 KGHSH and CDR2 LQKENI come from the germline V gene. CDR3 in amino acids: CASSPRRTGGEGDQPQHF. In nucleotides, the CDR3 is TGTGCCAGCTCACCACGAAGGACAGGGGGAGAGGGAGATCAGCCCCAGCATTTT.

This clone was observed a few times. The chain employs TRBV19 and TRBJ1-2; no reliable D call. The V and J ends lost 6 bases and 0 bases respectively, with 8 bases between them. The CDR3 covers 13 residues. Germline V gene data show CDR1 as LNHDA and CDR2 as SQIVND (reference sequence). As DNA, the CDR3 is TGTGCCAGTAGGAGCAGGACTAACTATGGCTACACCTTC. It translates to CASRSRTNYGYTF. Based on the CDR3 plus reference TRBV19 and TRBJ1-2, the full variable domain is DGGITQSPKYLFRKEGQNVTLSCEQNLNHDAMYWYRQDPGQGLRLIYYSQIVNDFQKGDIAEGYSVSREKKESFPLTVTSAQKNPTAFYLCASRSRTNYGYTFGSGTRLTVV.

The chain recombines TRBV7-2 with TRBJ2-7; 14 bases align to TRBD2. Germline V lookup: CDR1 SGHTA, CDR2 FQGNSA. The CDR3 is made up of 15 amino acids. V was clipped by 5 bases and J by 7 bases; unmatched bases: 7. CDR3 loop: CASSPPGLAGVEQYF. The CDR3, as DNA: TGTGCCAGCAGCCCCCCGGGACTAGCGGGAGTTGAGCAGTACTTC.

This clone turned up a few times. This chain joins TRBV5-6 and TRBJ2-7; 11 positions agree with TRBD2. CDR3 length equals 15 residues. Germline CDR1 and CDR2: SGHDT and YYEEEE. J lost 2 bases, V lost 5 bases, and 6 bases had no gene match. Here the CDR3 reads CASRYTSGSPYEQYF. The CDR3 DNA reads as TGTGCCAGCAGGTATACTAGCGGGAGTCCCTACGAGCAGTACTTC.

This chain links TRBV6-6 with TRBJ2-3, with TRBD2 identical over 12 bases. With V trimmed by 4 bases and J by 4 bases, 3 bases remained unmatched. The CDR3 spans 15 residues. Germline V gene lookup returns CDR1 MNHNY and CDR2 SVGAGI (reference sequence). The CDR3 nucleotides read TGTGCCAGCAGTTCTAGCGGGAGGGCCGCAGATACGCAGTATTTT. As protein: CASSSSGRAADTQYF.

This clone was recorded at least ten times. V is TRBV4-1 and J is TRBJ2-1; D ambiguous. Germline-derived CDR1 and CDR2 are MGHRA and YSYEKL. Trimming shortened V by 6 bases and J by 5 bases, and 11 bases separated the two germline ends. The CDR3 consists of 13 residues. The DNA for the CDR3 is TGCGCCAGCAGGCGTAGATCTCACAATGAGCAGTTCTTC. Translation: CASRRRSHNEQFF.

The chain recombines TRBV7-9 with TRBJ2-2; the match to TRBD2 covers 12 bases. V lost 5 bases to trimming and J lost 7 bases; unmatched junction nucleotides: 5. This CDR3 spans 15 amino acids. The germline CDR1 and CDR2 sequences are SEHNR and FQNEAQ (reference sequence). Here the CDR3 DNA reads TGTGCCAGCAGCCCCCGGACTAGCGGGATCGGGGAGCTGTTTTTT. As protein: CASSPRTSGIGELFF.

This chain uses TRBV9 with TRBJ2-1, with 9 positions matching TRBD2. Trimming removed 0 bases from V and 15 bases from J; junction bases left unmatched: 7. Germline V gives CDR1 SGDLS, CDR2 YYNGEE. There are 13 residues in the CDR3. The CDR3 sequence: CASSVGGTSPGFF. The CDR3 region has the DNA TGTGCCAGCAGCGTAGGGGGGACTAGCCCCGGGTTCTTC. The full variable domain, completed using reference TRBV9 and TRBJ2-1, is DSGVTQTPKHLITATGQRVTLRCSPRSGDLSVYWYQQSLDQGLQFLIQYYNGEERAKGNILERFSAQQFPDLHSELNLSSLELGDSALYFCASSVGGTSPGFFGPGTRLTVL.

This clone has a handful of counts. The J gene is TRBJ2-5, the V gene TRBV7-2, with 10 bases aligning to TRBD1. The CDR3 runs 14 residues. CDR1 SGHTA and CDR2 FQGNSA come from the germline V gene. V lost 5 bases, J lost 5 bases, and 5 bases stayed unmatched. In DNA, the CDR3 is TGTGCCAGCAGCCGCGGACAGGGGGGCGAGACCCAGTACTTC. Translation: CASSRGQGGETQYF.

The chain links TRBV29-1 to TRBJ2-1; the match to TRBD2 covers 10 bases. Germline V gene sequence: CDR1 SQVTM, CDR2 ANQGSEA. Unmatched junction bases numbered 6, after V lost 1 base and J lost 9 bases. This CDR3 region has 14 residues. CDR3 DNA: TGCAGCGTTGAAGTTCCGGGACTAGCGTCTGAGCAGTTCTTC. This codes for CSVEVPGLASEQFF.

The chain has TRBV7-8 and TRBJ1-5; D perhaps matches TRBD1 (6 bases). CDR3 length: 15 residues. Trimming left V 5 bases short and J 3 bases short, with 14 bases between. Germline CDR1 reads SGHVS; CDR2 reads FQNEAQ. CDR3 amino acids: CASSRNDRHNQPQHF. CDR3 in DNA: TGTGCCAGCAGCCGAAATGACAGGCACAATCAGCCCCAGCATTTT. The variable domain in full, with the rest retrieved from reference TRBV7-8 and TRBJ1-5, is GAGVSQSPRYKVAKRGQDVALRCDPISGHVSLFWYQQALGQGPEFLTYFQNEAQLDKSGLPSDRFFAERPEGSVSTLKIQRTQQEDSAVYLCASSRNDRHNQPQHFGDGTRLSIL.

This clone has a handful of counts. V is TRBV5-1 and J is TRBJ2-3; 8 positions match TRBD1. J lost 4 bases, V lost 4 bases, and 8 bases had no gene match. CDR3 length: 15 residues. Germline CDR1 SGHRS, CDR2 YFSETQ. The CDR3 DNA sequence: TGCGCCAGCAGCGTTGGGGACAGGCCCTCAGATACGCAGTATTTT. Translating it yields CASSVGDRPSDTQYF.

The chain joins TRBV19 to TRBJ2-6; TRBD1 aligns across 9 bases. The length of the CDR3 is 16 residues. V dropped 5 bases and J dropped 2; count of bases not matched to a gene: 4. Germline assignment: CDR1 LNHDA and CDR2 SQIVND (reference sequence). The CDR3 loop is CASSVTGGAGANVLTF. As DNA, the CDR3 is TGTGCCAGTAGTGTGACAGGGGGGGCTGGGGCCAACGTCCTGACTTTC. The complete variable domain, with remaining parts taken from reference TRBV19 and TRBJ2-6, reads DGGITQSPKYLFRKEGQNVTLSCEQNLNHDAMYWYRQDPGQGLRLIYYSQIVNDFQKGDIAEGYSVSREKKESFPLTVTSAQKNPTAFYLCASSVTGGAGANVLTFGAGSRLTVL.

The rearrangement links TRBV28 to TRBJ1-5; D might be TRBD1 (6 bases). Trimming shortened V by 6 bases and J by 7 bases, and 16 bases separated the two germline ends. From germline, CDR1 is MDHEN and CDR2 SYDVKM. The CDR3 contains 14 residues. This CDR3 is CASREQGLGQPQHF. The CDR3 coding sequence is TGTGCCAGCAGAGAGCAGGGGCTAGGGCAGCCCCAGCATTTT.

Only a few counts were recorded for this clone. J is TRBJ2-1 and V is TRBV9; 7 bases match TRBD1. Per germline, CDR1 SGDLS and CDR2 YYNGEE. J gave up 7 bases and V 0 bases, and 7 bases lay outside the gene matches. The CDR3 sequence is 15 residues long. The CDR3 DNA reads as TGTGCCAGCAGCGTAGCGACAGGGCATCAGAATGAGCAGTTCTTC. It codes for CASSVATGHQNEQFF.

This clone was counted only a few times. The chain joins TRBV7-6 to TRBJ2-2; unclear D gene. The germline V gene encodes CDR1 SGHVS and CDR2 FNYEAQ. This CDR3 spans 14 amino acids. The V end lost 5 bases, the J end lost 1 base, and 8 bases lay between the germline ends. DNA for the CDR3: TGTGCCAGCAGCCCCGGTGTGAACACCGGGGAGCTGTTTTTT. It codes for CASSPGVNTGELFF. Looking up the rest from reference TRBV7-6 and TRBJ2-2 gives the full variable domain: GAGVSQSPRYKVTKRGQDVALRCDPISGHVSLYWYRQALGQGPEFLTYFNYEAQQDKSGLPNDRFSAERPEGSISTLTIQRTEQRDSAMYRCASSPGVNTGELFFGEGSRLTVL.

The chain recombines TRBV20-1 with TRBJ2-2; unclear D gene. Looked up from germline, CDR1 is DFQATT and CDR2 is SNEGSKA (reference sequence). This CDR3 is built from 11 residues. Trimming stripped 7 bases from V and 4 bases from J, with 7 bases between. The CDR3 loop reads CSVHGTGELFF. The CDR3 coding sequence is TGCAGTGTCCACGGCACCGGGGAGCTGTTTTTT.

The chain combines TRBV6-5 with TRBJ2-1, with 9 bases identical to TRBD2. From germline, CDR1 is MNHEY and CDR2 SVGAGI. The J segment lost 4 bases and the V segment lost 2 bases, leaving 3 bases of the junction unmatched. The CDR3 extends over 15 amino acids. This chain's CDR3 is CASSYGLAGYNEQFF. CDR3 sequence (DNA): TGTGCCAGCAGTTACGGGCTAGCGGGGTACAATGAGCAGTTCTTC.